The clone carrying this T cell receptor (beta chain) was detected only once. Its antigen is not known. PCR was performed using 60 Vbeta and 13 Jbeta primers. Original methodology: Later reanalysis found about 80 million unique TCR beta chains, around 9.9 million of them shared. Sequencing used immunoSEQ multiplex PCR; TCRdb keeps in-frame clones, though not all of them. That table supplies the V and J calls and clone size; D and trimming were determined from the DNA. The table shows 90,000 to 150,000 clones, with roughly 78% occurring only once. The CDR3 runs 15 residues. The germline V and J ends were trimmed by 2 bases and 4 bases, with 15 bases remaining between them. From germline, CDR1 is KGHSH and CDR2 LQKENI. The data stem from a study of cytomegalovirus exposure and HLA in healthy donors. Study-wide results and limits: By HLA locus, TCR association rates varied in a later analysis, with DRB1 showing the most and HLA-C the fewest. Later analysis suggested most CMV-associated TCR beta chains were HLA-restricted.

This sequence was found in a woman in her 30s in good health and CMV-seropositive. The sample was PBMCs. V and J are TRBV18 and TRBJ2-7; the D gene is possibly TRBD1 (6 bases). The CDR3 sequence: CASSPANREGYEQYF. The CDR3 DNA sequence: TGTGCCAGCTCACCAGCTAACAGGGAAGGATACGAGCAGTACTTC. Variable domain in full (rest from reference TRBV18 and TRBJ2-7): NAGVMQNPRHLVRRRGQEARLRCSPMKGHSHVYWYRQLPEEGLKFMVYLQKENIIDESGMPKERFSAEFPKEGPSILRIQQVVRGDSAAYFCASSPANREGYEQYFGPGTRLTVT.